One sample yielded the 20 T cell receptor beta chains listed below, sequenced in a study of blood T cells in healthy people across ages. Through a sample-barcoded 5' primer and a J-beta primer mix, a second PCR was run for 7 to 11 cycles. MiXCR, run by TCRdb on the 5' RACE reads, gives a single entry per CDR3 protein. The sample holds hundreds of thousands of distinct CDR3 sequences, approximately 48% seen once. The sample was blood. These receptors all stem from a man aged 60-69 years in good health.

Remarks on this clonotype: The junction departs from germline at one end; a sequencing error may be responsible. The chain couples TRBV9 to TRBJ1-1; D is unclear. The CDR3 consists of 14 residues. Germline V gene sequence: CDR1 SGDLS, CDR2 YYNGEE. The CDR3 region is CASSVVGHNTGAFF. CDR3 DNA sequence: TGTGCCAGCAGCGTAGTTGGCCACAACACTGGAGCTTTCTTT.

The CDR3 region is CASSLRVSVENRYEQYF. CDR3 bases: TGCGCCAGCAGCTTGAGGGTGTCTGTCGAAAACCGCTACGAGCAGTACTTC. The rearrangement joins TRBV5-1 to TRBJ2-7, with no clear D. Germline CDR1 is SGHRS and CDR2 is YFSETQ. This CDR3 is 17 amino acids long. The V end lost 1 base, the J end lost 3 bases, and 20 bases lay between the germline ends.

The rearrangement uses TRBV6-1 and TRBJ1-5; possibly TRBD1 for D (6 bases). Germline V gives CDR1 MNHNS, CDR2 SASEGT. The V and J ends lost 7 bases and 7 bases respectively, with 20 bases between them. CDR3 length equals 15 residues. This CDR3 reads CASISPGDQDQPQHF. CDR3 sequence (DNA): TGTGCCAGCATATCCCCAGGGGATCAGGACCAGCCCCAGCATTTT.

This chain uses TRBV13 with TRBJ1-2; no clear D gene. The CDR3 sequence is 14 residues long. Germline V CDR1 and CDR2: PRHDT, FYEKMQ (reference sequence). The CDR3: CASQAYTGNYGYTF. The DNA of the CDR3 is TGTGCTTCCCAAGCGTATACGGGGAACTATGGCTACACCTTC.

The gene calls are TRBV12-3 or TRBV12-4 and TRBJ2-3; 10 bases fit TRBD2. V lost 6 bases and J lost 6; bases outside the gene matches: 6. This CDR3 has 14 amino acids. The CDR3 sequence: CASRSSGGWDTQYF. The CDR3 DNA sequence: TGTGCCAGCAGATCTAGCGGGGGCTGGGATACGCAGTATTTT.

This chain joins TRBV12-3 or TRBV12-4 and TRBJ1-1; 7 nucleotides match TRBD1. The CDR3 sequence is 14 residues long. With V trimmed by 5 bases and J by 0 bases, 3 bases remained unmatched. The CDR3 loop is CASSRQGLNTEAFF. DNA for the CDR3: TGTGCCAGCAGTCGACAGGGACTGAACACTGAAGCTTTCTTT.

The DNA for the CDR3 is TGTGCCAGCAAGAAGGATTCAACTCAAGAGACCCAGTACTTC. Translating it yields CASKKDSTQETQYF. This chain links TRBV2 with TRBJ2-5; no reliable D call. V was shortened by 7 bases and J by 2 bases, with 14 bases between the two germline ends. Germline V gives CDR1 SNHLY, CDR2 FYNNEI. This CDR3 spans 14 amino acids.

This clonotype was counted only a few times. The chain's CDR3 is CSARGVTGGDYGYTF. The CDR3, as DNA: TGCAGTGCTAGGGGGGTGACAGGGGGCGACTATGGCTACACCTTC. This chain links TRBV20-1 with TRBJ1-2; 10 bases map to TRBD1. Germline V gene lookup returns CDR1 DFQATT and CDR2 SNEGSKA (reference sequence). The CDR3 contains 15 residues. V shed 3 bases, J shed 3 bases, and the junction held 7 bases outside the gene matches.

The rearrangement uses TRBV21-1 and TRBJ1-1; the table assigns TRBD1, which was not confirmed against the DNA. TRBV21-1 is tagged as a pseudogene. The CDR3 sequence is 16 residues long. CDR3 residues: CASRTRRRTGRREAFF. The CDR3 nucleotides are TGTGCCAGCAGAACACGTAGGAGGACAGGGAGGCGTGAAGCTTTCTTT.

The gene calls are TRBV12-3 or TRBV12-4 and TRBJ2-3; a weak D match, TRBD1 (5 bases). Between the trimmed V and J ends, which lost 1 base and 2 bases, there was a span of 10 bases. The CDR3 contains 15 residues. CDR3 bases: TGTGCCAGCAGTTTAGATGTCAGGGCCACAGATACGCAGTATTTT. The encoded protein is CASSLDVRATDTQYF.

This clonotype has a handful of counts. The chain recombines TRBV7-9 with TRBJ2-7; the D is unclear. The CDR3 is made up of 13 amino acids. Germline-derived CDR1 and CDR2 are SEHNR and FQNEAQ (reference sequence). V was pared by 5 bases and J by 2 bases, with 10 bases between. CDR3 loop: CASSGKNPYEQYF. Written as DNA, the CDR3 is TGTGCCAGCAGCGGGAAGAATCCCTACGAGCAGTACTTC.

The CDR3 here is CSASQGAYYEQYF. CDR3 sequence (DNA): TGCAGTGCAAGTCAGGGGGCATACTACGAGCAGTACTTC. The chain employs TRBV20-1 and TRBJ2-7, with TRBD1 matching 8 bases. The CDR3 has 13 amino acids. CDR1 is DFQATT, CDR2 SNEGSKA, per germline (reference sequence). The J segment lost 3 bases and the V segment lost 6 bases, leaving 7 bases of the junction unmatched.

With regard to this clonotype: Relative to the germline gene, one junction end is altered; a read error may explain this. This chain connects TRBV15 to TRBJ2-7; D remains unclear. This CDR3 spans 14 amino acids. From germline, CDR1 is LNHNV and CDR2 YYDKDF (reference sequence). The CDR3 DNA sequence: TGTGCCACCAGTAGAGATAGGGCGAACTACGAGCAGTACTTC. Translating gives CATSRDRANYEQYF.

This clonotype was observed a handful of times. This could be a read error, since a much larger clone is one nucleotide away. J is TRBJ2-7 and V is TRBV3-1, with D perhaps TRBD1 (6 bases). In germline, CDR1 is LGHDT, CDR2 YNNKEL (reference sequence). This CDR3 is built from 13 residues. Trimming cost V 1 base and J 3 bases, with 7 bases left between them. This CDR3 reads CASSQGDNYEQYF. As DNA, the CDR3 is TGTGCCAGCAGCCAAGGGGACAACTACGAGCAGTACTTC.

As for this clonotype: Germline and junction disagree at one end, which may indicate a read error. For the CDR3, the DNA is TGTGCCGGCAGCGAGGGACAGGGGGCCGGTTACGAGCAGTACTTC. Translating gives CAGSEGQGAGYEQYF. The chain couples TRBV7-2 to TRBJ2-7; 12 bases are shared with TRBD1. CDR1 and CDR2 (germline): SGHTA, FQGNSA. CDR3 size: 15 residues.

The chain carries TRBV20-1 and TRBJ2-7; no definite D call. Looked up from germline, CDR1 is DFQATT and CDR2 is SNEGSKA (reference sequence). Trimming removed 6 bases from V and 4 bases from J, with 13 bases in between. The CDR3 has 12 residues. CDR3 protein: CSADQYGYEQYF. The CDR3 DNA reads as TGCAGTGCAGATCAGTACGGGTACGAGCAGTACTTC.

The chain recombines TRBV9 with TRBJ2-1; 9 bases fit TRBD2. CDR1 and CDR2 from the germline V gene are SGDLS and YYNGEE. Losses at the gene ends were 0 bases for V and 7 bases for J; bases not matched to a gene: 8. This CDR3 has 16 amino acids. CDR3 sequence: CASSVEGGGAVNEQFF. The CDR3, as DNA: TGTGCCAGCAGCGTAGAGGGCGGGGGGGCGGTAAATGAGCAGTTCTTC.

The rearrangement uses TRBV19 and TRBJ2-1; 11 bases are a match to TRBD2. Germline lookup yields CDR1 LNHDA and CDR2 SQIVND (reference sequence). Trimming removed 7 bases from V and 8 bases from J; junction bases left unmatched: 13. The CDR3 has 16 amino acids. Here the CDR3 DNA reads TGTGCCAGTAACTCAGGGTCTAGCGGGAGGATCTATGAGCAGTTCTTC. Its protein product is CASNSGSSGRIYEQFF.

This clonotype was seen only a few times. This sequence joins TRBV7-2 and TRBJ2-1; D unresolved. Trimming removed 7 bases at V and 4 bases at J, with 8 bases between. The germline V gene has CDR1 SGHTA and CDR2 FQGNSA. This CDR3 has 12 amino acids. The CDR3 reads CASTPEYNEQFF. The CDR3 region has the DNA TGTGCCAGCACCCCAGAGTACAATGAGCAGTTCTTC.

This chain connects TRBV7-8 to TRBJ2-3; TRBD1 matches 8 bases. The CDR3 has 19 amino acids. J was trimmed by 6 bases and V by 5 bases; bases with no gene match: 22. Germline CDR1 and CDR2: SGHVS and FQNEAQ. This CDR3 reads CASSPMWGEGTGRSDTQYF. DNA of the CDR3: TGTGCCAGCAGCCCAATGTGGGGTGAAGGGACAGGACGTTCCGATACGCAGTATTTT.